The 20 T cell receptor beta chains below all came from one sample that was sequenced in a study of blood T cell repertoires in COVID-19. Sequencing used immunoSEQ multiplex PCR; TCRdb keeps in-frame clones, though not all of them. The profile covers under 300,000 clones, with roughly 88% appearing a single time and more than 9% taken by the ten largest. The material sequenced was peripheral blood. The receptors derive from a man older than 75 with acute or convalescent COVID-19.

The chain employs TRBV6-2 or TRBV6-3 and TRBJ1-5; no clear D. Trimming stripped 2 bases from V and 5 bases from J, with 7 bases between. Germline lookup yields CDR1 MNHEY and CDR2 SVGEGT. The CDR3 has 13 residues. The CDR3 coding sequence is TGTGCCAGCAGTTACGGGAGGGATCAGCCCCAGCATTTT. Translating it yields CASSYGRDQPQHF.

The chain recombines TRBV2 with TRBJ1-2; 7 bases are a match to TRBD1. This CDR3 has 13 residues. Trimming removed 8 bases from V and 4 bases from J; junction bases left unmatched: 7. Germline V gene lookup returns CDR1 SNHLY and CDR2 FYNNEI. The CDR3 is CASQGGRIYGYTF. CDR3 coding DNA: TGTGCCAGCCAGGGGGGCCGTATCTATGGCTACACCTTC.

The rearrangement links TRBV5-1 to TRBJ2-7, with 13 bases lining up with TRBD2. The J segment lost 6 bases and the V segment lost 0 bases, leaving 6 bases of the junction unmatched. Per germline, CDR1 SGHRS and CDR2 YFSETQ. The CDR3 sequence is 16 residues long. This CDR3 is CASSLGLAGGRVEQYF. Here the CDR3 DNA reads TGCGCCAGCAGCTTGGGACTAGCGGGGGGTCGGGTCGAGCAGTACTTC.

This clone was recorded only once. The CDR3 sequence: CASSPLVDRADYGYTF. The DNA of the CDR3 is TGTGCCAGCTCACCACTAGTTGACAGGGCCGACTATGGCTACACCTTC. The J gene is TRBJ1-2, the V gene TRBV18, with 7 positions matching TRBD1. The CDR3 has 16 amino acids. Germline values: CDR1 KGHSH, CDR2 LQKENI. The trim removed 1 base at V and 3 bases at J, leaving 8 bases unmatched. The whole variable domain, filled in from reference TRBV18 and TRBJ1-2, reads NAGVMQNPRHLVRRRGQEARLRCSPMKGHSHVYWYRQLPEEGLKFMVYLQKENIIDESGMPKERFSAEFPKEGPSILRIQQVVRGDSAAYFCASSPLVDRADYGYTFGSGTRLTVV.

This clone was detected once. The chain joins TRBV7-2 to TRBJ2-1, with D possibly being TRBD2 (7 bases). V lost 3 bases, J lost 9 bases, and 15 bases lay in between. CDR1 and CDR2 from the germline V gene are SGHTA and FQGNSA. The CDR3 runs 14 residues. DNA for the CDR3: TGTGCCAGCAGCTTCTTTGGGGGGGCCGGTGAGCAGTTCTTC. Protein product: CASSFFGGAGEQFF.

The chain carries TRBV5-1 and TRBJ2-5, with TRBD2 matching 8 bases. The V segment lost 1 base and the J segment 2 bases; nucleotides outside the gene matches: 1. The CDR3 length is 14 residues. The V gene's germline CDR1 is SGHRS and CDR2 YFSETQ. The DNA for the CDR3 is TGCGCCAGCAGCTTGATAGCGGGGCAAGAGACCCAGTACTTC. Its translation: CASSLIAGQETQYF.

The V gene is TRBV29-1, the J gene TRBJ1-2; the D is unclear. Looked up from germline, CDR1 is SQVTM and CDR2 is ANQGSEA. CDR3 length: 13 amino acids. V was shortened by 7 bases and J by 2 bases, with 14 bases between the two germline ends. The CDR3 bases are TGCAGCGGCGCCTCGGGATCCAACTATGGCTACACCTTC. Its translation: CSGASGSNYGYTF.

Written as DNA, the CDR3 is TGTGCCAGCAGCTTAGTAGGATCTCTAGCTGGGGAAAAACTGTTTTTT. This gives the protein CASSLVGSLAGEKLFF. V gene TRBV7-2 combines with J gene TRBJ1-4, with D unclear. The CDR3 length is 16 residues. V gave up 1 base and J gave up 8 bases, with 17 bases separating them. In germline, CDR1 is SGHTA, CDR2 FQGNSA.

The chain recombines TRBV7-2 with TRBJ1-5; maybe TRBD1 (6 bases). V gave up 0 bases and J gave up 3 bases, with 12 bases separating them. CDR1 and CDR2 from the germline V gene are SGHTA and FQGNSA. CDR3 length equals 16 residues. The CDR3 bases are TGTGCCAGCAGCTTAGCCAGGGGAGGGTCCAATCAGCCCCAGCATTTT. This sequence encodes CASSLARGGSNQPQHF.

A word on this clone: Its ends do not fully match the called genes, so a read error is possible. The chain is built from TRBV25-1 and TRBJ1-1, with TRBD1 matching over 8 bases. The CDR3 consists of 13 residues. Germline CDR1 is MGHDK and CDR2 is SYGVNS. CDR3 region: CASSGQGWPEAFF. The DNA for the CDR3 is TGCGCCAGCAGTGGACAGGGATGGCCTGAAGCTTTCTTT.

The CDR3, as DNA: TGTGCCAGCAGCCCGACAGGGGGCAGGACTGAAGCTTTCTTT. Amino acid sequence: CASSPTGGRTEAFF. The rearrangement links TRBV28 to TRBJ1-1, with 10 bases identical to TRBD1. The CDR3 spans 14 residues. The germline gives CDR1 MDHEN, CDR2 SYDVKM. V shed 6 bases and J 5 bases; nucleotides not matched to a gene: 6. Complete variable domain (other parts from reference TRBV28 and TRBJ1-1): DVKVTQSSRYLVKRTGEKVFLECVQDMDHENMFWYRQDPGLGLRLIYFSYDVKMKEKGDIPEGYSVSREKKERFSLILESASTNQTSMYLCASSPTGGRTEAFFGQGTRLTVV.

The J gene is TRBJ2-2, the V gene TRBV5-8, with TRBD1 matching 7 bases. Trimming cost V 5 bases and J 0 bases; bases outside gene matches: 4. This CDR3 spans 15 amino acids. Germline CDR1 and CDR2: SGHTS and YDEGEE. CDR3 in DNA: TGTGCCAGCAGGAAGGGGACAGCGAACACCGGGGAGCTGTTTTTT. Its protein is CASRKGTANTGELFF. Based on the CDR3 plus reference TRBV5-8 and TRBJ2-2, the full variable domain is EAGVTQSPTHLIKTRGQQATLRCSPISGHTSVYWYQQALGLGLQFLLWYDEGEERNRGNFPPRFSGRQFPNYSSELNVNALELEDSALYLCASRKGTANTGELFFGEGSRLTVL.

As for this clone: Other DNA sequences in this specimen translate into the identical CDR3. This sequence joins TRBV12-3 or TRBV12-4 and TRBJ2-7; D uncertain. The CDR3 has 13 residues. V was clipped by 3 bases and J by 0 bases, with 6 bases between them. The CDR3 here is CASSLGPSYEQYF. DNA of the CDR3: TGTGCCAGCAGTTTGGGCCCCTCCTACGAGCAGTACTTC.

The chain carries TRBV7-2 and TRBJ1-1, with TRBD1 as a possible D gene (6 bases). The V and J ends lost 2 bases and 10 bases respectively, with 17 bases between them. Per the germline V gene, CDR1 is SGHTA and CDR2 is FQGNSA. The CDR3 is 14 amino acids. CDR3 amino acids: CASSLRRERGGAFF. For the CDR3, the DNA is TGTGCCAGCAGCTTAAGGAGGGAAAGGGGGGGAGCTTTCTTT.

This rearrangement joins TRBV7-9 to TRBJ1-2, with D possibly being TRBD1 (5 bases). The CDR3 spans 16 residues. V was pared by 4 bases and J by 8 bases, with 23 bases between. Per germline, CDR1 SEHNR and CDR2 FQNEAQ (reference sequence). CDR3 loop: CASSYGSGLNVEGYTF. CDR3 bases: TGTGCCAGCAGCTATGGGTCGGGACTCAATGTCGAGGGCTACACCTTC.

This chain connects TRBV11-3 to TRBJ2-2, with TRBD1 matching over 10 bases. V trimming: 3 bases; J trimming: 5 bases; junction bases outside the gene matches: 6. Germline V gene data show CDR1 as SGHNT and CDR2 as YENEEA. This CDR3 is 16 amino acids long. The CDR3, as DNA: TGTGCCAGCAGCTTCCGAGGGACAGGGGCTACCGGGGAGCTGTTTTTT. Its protein is CASSFRGTGATGELFF.

The chain uses TRBV29-1 and TRBJ1-2; D might be TRBD1 (6 bases). Germline CDR1 reads SQVTM; CDR2 reads ANQGSEA. V was shortened by 2 bases and J by 4 bases, with 11 bases between the two germline ends. The CDR3 covers 13 residues. CDR3 coding DNA: TGCAGCGTTGAACCGGACAGATCCTATGGCTACACCTTC. This gives the protein CSVEPDRSYGYTF.

The CDR3 is CASSPLRGYTF. CDR3 in DNA: TGTGCCAGCAGTCCACTGCGTGGCTACACCTTC. This chain links TRBV12-3 or TRBV12-4 with TRBJ1-2; D ambiguous. Deletions cut 5 bases from V and 7 bases from J, with 8 bases between. The length of the CDR3 is 11 residues.

The chain joins TRBV6-2 or TRBV6-3 to TRBJ2-6; D remains ambiguous. The CDR3 is 15 residues long. Germline V gene lookup returns CDR1 MNHEY and CDR2 SVGEGT. Deletions cut 0 bases from V and 1 base from J, with 4 bases between. CDR3 nucleotides: TGTGCCAGCAGTTACTCTGAGTCTGGGGCCAACGTCCTGACTTTC. Its protein is CASSYSESGANVLTF.

This chain connects TRBV10-3 to TRBJ2-1, with TRBD1 matching over 10 bases. Germline assignment: CDR1 ENHRY and CDR2 SYGVKD. V dropped 10 bases and J dropped 7; count of bases not matched to a gene: 10. The CDR3 consists of 14 residues. The CDR3 DNA reads as TGTGCCACGACGCCTCAGGGACAGGGGAATGAGCAGTTCTTC. Translating it yields CATTPQGQGNEQFF.